The 11 T cell receptor beta chains in this list originate from one sample, sequenced in a study of cytomegalovirus exposure and HLA in healthy donors. Researchers ran the PCR with 60 Vbeta and 13 Jbeta primers. Clones were sequenced by immunoSEQ multiplex PCR, and TCRdb holds only the in-frame ones, with some missing. The repertoire holds over 85,000 clones, with over 60% as singletons. The source material was PBMCs. The receptors originated from a woman aged 60 to 75 in good health and CMV-seropositive.

The chain couples TRBV28 to TRBJ1-2; 8 nucleotides match TRBD1. The CDR3 loop spans 13 amino acids. CDR1 MDHEN and CDR2 SYDVKM come from the germline V gene. The V gene end was trimmed by 6 bases and the J gene end by 6 bases; junction bases not matched to a gene: 6. The CDR3 coding sequence is TGTGCCAGCAGCTCAGGACAGGGAGATGGCTACACCTTC. Translated: CASSSGQGDGYTF.

The J gene is TRBJ1-5, the V gene TRBV9, with D tentatively TRBD1 (5 bases). This CDR3 is built from 14 residues. V was cut by 5 bases and J by 6 bases, with 15 bases left in between. CDR1 is SGDLS, CDR2 YYNGEE, per germline. The CDR3 DNA reads as TGTGCCAGCAGTCGCAAGGGGTCCGGTCAGCCCCAGCATTTT. This translates into CASSRKGSGQPQHF. Together with reference TRBV9 and TRBJ1-5, the CDR3 gives the full variable domain: DSGVTQTPKHLITATGQRVTLRCSPRSGDLSVYWYQQSLDQGLQFLIQYYNGEERAKGNILERFSAQQFPDLHSELNLSSLELGDSALYFCASSRKGSGQPQHFGDGTRLSIL.

The table lists this clone with a few counts. This chain joins TRBV19 and TRBJ2-5; D may be TRBD2 (7 bases). The CDR3 is made up of 14 amino acids. The germline CDR1 and CDR2 sequences are LNHDA and SQIVND (reference sequence). V shed 3 bases and J shed 3 bases, with 11 bases lying between them. DNA for the CDR3: TGTGCCAGTAGTATGGGGGGGCAAAAAGAGACCCAGTACTTC. Protein sequence: CASSMGGQKETQYF. Filled out from reference TRBV19 and TRBJ2-5, the complete variable domain reads DGGITQSPKYLFRKEGQNVTLSCEQNLNHDAMYWYRQDPGQGLRLIYYSQIVNDFQKGDIAEGYSVSREKKESFPLTVTSAQKNPTAFYLCASSMGGQKETQYFGPGTRLLVL.

V usage is TRBV28 and J usage is TRBJ2-7; D perhaps matches TRBD2 (6 bases). Per the germline V gene, CDR1 is MDHEN and CDR2 is SYDVKM. V was pared by 2 bases and J by 2 bases, with 10 bases between. The CDR3 is 14 residues long. CDR3 DNA: TGTGCCAGCAGTTTAGCGGGAAGCACCTACGAGCAGTACTTC. Residues: CASSLAGSTYEQYF.

Written as DNA, the CDR3 is TGTGCCAGCAGCTCCGGGACTCTTAGCACAGATACGCAGTATTTT. Amino acids: CASSSGTLSTDTQYF. The chain couples TRBV7-6 to TRBJ2-3, with D tentatively TRBD2 (6 bases). The CDR3 runs 15 residues. V lost 4 bases to trimming and J lost 0 bases, with 11 bases between them. CDR1 and CDR2 (germline): SGHVS, FNYEAQ.

The chain combines TRBV11-3 with TRBJ1-1; TRBD1 is a possible D gene (5 bases). The CDR3 consists of 13 residues. The V end was cut by 5 bases, the J end by 3 bases, with 10 bases between. Looked up from germline, CDR1 is SGHNT and CDR2 is YENEEA. This CDR3 reads CASSTDSYTEAFF. As DNA, the CDR3 is TGTGCCAGCAGCACCGACAGTTACACTGAAGCTTTCTTT.

The V gene is TRBV28, the J gene TRBJ1-4, with D unresolved. Between the trimmed V and J ends, which lost 4 bases and 6 bases, there was a span of 6 bases. The CDR3 sequence is 12 residues long. Germline CDR1 reads MDHEN; CDR2 reads SYDVKM. CDR3 sequence reads: CASSSNYEKLFF. The CDR3 region has the DNA TGTGCCAGCAGTTCCAACTATGAAAAACTGTTTTTT.

This clone was counted only a few times. V and J are TRBV6-1 and TRBJ2-7; 10 nucleotides align to TRBD1. Germline V gene data show CDR1 as MNHNS and CDR2 as SASEGT. There are 14 residues in the CDR3. V lost 6 bases to trimming and J lost 4 bases; unmatched junction nucleotides: 6. The CDR3 reads CASRHLGQGYEQYF. CDR3 coding DNA: TGTGCCAGCAGACACCTGGGACAGGGGTACGAGCAGTACTTC.

The chain recombines TRBV30 with TRBJ2-1; 9 nucleotides match TRBD2. Unmatched junction bases numbered 14, after V lost 8 bases and J lost 9 bases. Germline V CDR1 and CDR2: GTSNPN, SVGIG (reference sequence). This CDR3 has 14 amino acids. CDR3: CARTGGRVLGEQFF. The DNA of the CDR3 is TGTGCCAGGACGGGCGGGAGGGTCCTTGGTGAGCAGTTCTTC.

The chain is built from TRBV27 and TRBJ2-5, with TRBD2 matching over 11 bases. V dropped 5 bases and J dropped 4; count of bases not matched to a gene: 12. CDR1 is MNHEY and CDR2 is SMNVEV in the germline V gene (reference sequence). The length of the CDR3 is 17 residues. CDR3 sequence: CASSPIAGGPIGETQYF. For the CDR3, the DNA is TGTGCCAGCAGTCCCATAGCGGGAGGGCCTATTGGAGAGACCCAGTACTTC.

This chain joins TRBV25-1 and TRBJ1-1, with TRBD1 matching over 7 bases. Trimming at V came to 4 bases and at J to 13 bases, leaving 9 bases not matched to a gene. Germline V gene sequence: CDR1 MGHDK, CDR2 SYGVNS. The CDR3 covers 12 residues. The CDR3 sequence is CASSVPEGAVFF. In DNA, the CDR3 is TGTGCCAGCAGTGTCCCAGAGGGGGCTGTTTTCTTT. Full variable domain (rest looked up from reference TRBV25-1 and TRBJ1-1): EADIYQTPRYLVIGTGKKITLECSQTMGHDKMYWYQQDPGMELHLIHYSYGVNSTEKGDLSSESTVSRIRTEHFPLTLESARPSHTSQYLCASSVPEGAVFFGQGTRLTVV.